Listed below are T cell receptor beta chains from one sample, sequenced in a study of human T cells and chemical hapten exposure. TCRdb redid the calling of the RACE reads with MiXCR, one entry per CDR3 protein. The table has around 110,000 distinct CDR3 sequences, roughly an eighth seen once. The material was whole blood, obtained in connection with sensitization to the hapten diphenylcyclopropenone (DPC). The receptors derive from a woman in her forties or fifties with alopecia areata. Some clones in this sample may be carry-over from other donors' samples. Each CDR3 is given with its conserved first and last residue. The D gene is left open where the match is weak. Size tells how often a clone was seen (once, few, many) or the class of an expanded clone, and some rows leave it out.

TRBJ2-7	few	TRBV2	13	TRBD2	TGTGCCAGCTGGGAGGGCTACCCCTACGAGCAGTACTTC	CASWEGYPYEQYF
TRBJ1-5	many	TRBV20-1	14	.	TGCAGTGCTAGAGGAGGCAGCAGCAATCAGCCCCAGCATTTT	CSARGGSSNQPQHF
TRBJ1-2	.	TRBV28	12	.	TGTGCCAGCAGTGGGTTTGACAACGGCTACACCTTC	CASSGFDNGYTF
TRBJ2-7	.	TRBV20-1	15	.	TGCAGTGCTAGCGGAAATTTAAGGAGCTCCTACGAGCAGTACTTC	CSASGNLRSSYEQYF
TRBJ2-5	.	TRBV5-8	16	.	TGTGCCAGCAGCTTCTGGGGGGCGCAGATCCGAGAGACCCAGTACTTC	CASSFWGAQIRETQYF
TRBJ2-3	.	TRBV5-4	16	.	TGTGCCAGCAGCTCTATAGGGGGGCTGTTCACAGATACGCAGTATTTT	CASSSIGGLFTDTQYF
TRBJ1-5	.	TRBV10-1	16	.	TGCGCCAGCACCCTGATGACCTCAGGGTGCAATCAGCCCCAGCATTTT	CASTLMTSGCNQPQHF
TRBJ2-7	few	TRBV14	15	.	TGTGCCAGCAGCCAAAGCGGAACAGTTGCATACGAGCAGTACTTC	CASSQSGTVAYEQYF
TRBJ2-1	many	TRBV7-9	16	.	TGTGCCAGCAGCTTAGTAGGGCACAGCTCCTACAATGAGCAGTTCTTC	CASSLVGHSSYNEQFF
TRBJ1-6	.	TRBV11-2	15	.	TGTACCAGCAGCTTACGGGGCCATAAGGATTCACCCCTCCACTTT	CTSSLRGHKDSPLHF
TRBJ1-5	.	TRBV20-1	14	TRBD1	TGCAGTGCTAGAGGCGACAGGGACAATCAGCCCCAGCATTTT	CSARGDRDNQPQHF
TRBJ2-6	many	TRBV12-3/TRBV12-4	18	TRBD1	TGTGCCAGCACCCCTCTCGGCAGGGGGAAGTCTGGGGCCAACGTCCTGACTTTC	CASTPLGRGKSGANVLTF
TRBJ2-7	few	TRBV3-2	16	.	TGTGCCAGCAGCCAGAGCCGGGACAGGAGCACCTACGAGCAGTACTTC	CASSQSRDRSTYEQYF
TRBJ1-5	.	TRBV28	15	TRBD1	TGTGCCAGCAGGCCGACACCACAGGGGAGGAAGCCCCAGCATTTT	CASRPTPQGRKPQHF